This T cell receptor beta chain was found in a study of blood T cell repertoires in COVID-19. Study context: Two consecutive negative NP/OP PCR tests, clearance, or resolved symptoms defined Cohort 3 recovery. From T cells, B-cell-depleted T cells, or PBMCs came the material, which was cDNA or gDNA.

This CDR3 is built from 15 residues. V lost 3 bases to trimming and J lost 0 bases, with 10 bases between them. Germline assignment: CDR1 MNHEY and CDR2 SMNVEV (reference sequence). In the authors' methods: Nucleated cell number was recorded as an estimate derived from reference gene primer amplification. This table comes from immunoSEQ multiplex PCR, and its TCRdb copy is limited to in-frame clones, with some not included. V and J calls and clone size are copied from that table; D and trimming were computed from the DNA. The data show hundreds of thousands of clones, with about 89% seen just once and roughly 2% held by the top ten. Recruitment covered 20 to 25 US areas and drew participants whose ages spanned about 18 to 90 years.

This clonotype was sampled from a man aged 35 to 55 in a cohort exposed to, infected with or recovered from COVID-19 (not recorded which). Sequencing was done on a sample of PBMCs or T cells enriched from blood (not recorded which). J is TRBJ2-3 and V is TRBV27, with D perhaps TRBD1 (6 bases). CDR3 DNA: TGTGCCAGCAGTTTCTTGACAGGAAGCACAGATACGCAGTATTTT. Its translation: CASSFLTGSTDTQYF.